This TCR beta chain was captured by sequencing in a study of T cells in Graves' hyperthyroidism and ophthalmopathy (dated by TCRdb to the late 2010s). Broadly, across the study: TCR V-J signatures able to tell the groups apart were searched for in a discovery cohort of 100 or so patients, of whom 43 had Graves' ophthalmopathy and more than 55 had stable Graves' hyperthyroidism. The approximately 100 discovery patients were randomly split 7:3 into training and test sets. The paper describes TCR Vbeta CDR3 sequencing of 135 peripheral blood samples, made up of 43 ophthalmopathy patients, 70 to 75 hyperthyroidism patients and some 17 progressor patients. Once sampling was done, hyperthyroidism patients were given methimazole at a starting dose of 30 mg daily, whereas ophthalmopathy patients were given high-dose intravenous methylprednisolone. In addition, the study compared T-cell repertoires in thyroid tissue and in blood from roughly 6 Graves' hyperthyroidism patients. Whether ophthalmopathy could be predicted prospectively was tested in an independent validation cohort made up of roughly 20 hyperthyroidism patients plus 17 patients who later progressed to ophthalmopathy. Results the study describes overall, beyond this receptor: Ophthalmopathy was separated from stable hyperthyroidism by a 13 V-J signature model, with roughly 88% sensitivity and roughly 84% specificity obtained in cross-validation and 80%/75% obtained in testing. Sample size was not statistically predetermined, and investigators were not blinded to group allocation. In validation, the model predicted progression to ophthalmopathy with approximately 71% sensitivity and about 72% specificity, a median of 6.5 months before onset. Most expanded thyroid clonotypes (frequency above 0.001) were also detected in blood, a finding suggesting that blood repertoires may reflect thyroid immune responses.

This clonotype came up many times. Its antigen remains unidentified. The record has no base qualities; no much larger clone is one base away. The TCR beta CDR3 regions were amplified from the RNA transcripts. The first round of RT-PCR for the TCR CDR3 was performed with the HTBI primer set and the Qiagen OneStep RT-PCR kit. Libraries were constructed in a second round of multiplex PCR, after which size selection and purification were performed. Sequencing of the libraries was done on an Illumina HiSeq2000 using paired-end 100 bp reads. The published analysis was carried out like this. SOAPnuke was used to process the raw data, removing reads that contained adapters or uncalled bases, had a mean Phred below 15, or lacked an exact match to the constant primer or identifier. High-quality paired reads were merged using COPE v1.2.5, and each unique nucleotide sequence was defined as a clonotype. Clonotypes were aligned to IMGT TRBV, TRBD and TRBJ reference segments using MiTCR v1.1. The analysis was restricted to V-J combinations with a frequency above 0.0001, which together covered just over 99% of the repertoires. A TCS score was defined as the ratio between F50 (clonal expansion) and ExV (chaos), using BLOSUM62-based TCRdist between CDR3 peptides within each V-J. Welch's t-statistics and random forest reduced around 550 V-J features to 13, which were used in a naive Bayes classifier (R e1071). Thyroid-blood repertoire similarity was quantified with the Morisita-Horn index. In TCRdb, the public reads were trimmed at Q25 with fastp and aligned with MiXCR, with productive beta chains retained. Each entry merges the rows of one CDR3 protein and shows their most common DNA and genes. Here the V and J calls rest on TCRdb's processing, not on the authors' analysis. Counted in this sample were 600,000 to 700,000 distinct CDR3 sequences; just under 45% of them appeared once. Of the sample, under 8.5% falls within the top ten clones.

Any patient with an uncontrolled infection, another autoimmune disease, pregnancy or lactation was excluded. Diagnoses were based on clinical symptoms, serum thyroxine and TRAb, thyroid ultrasound and orbital computed tomography. Total RNA was extracted using Trizol reagent, and RNA quality was assessed on an Agilent 2100 Bioanalyzer. The TCR comes from an adult man with Graves' disease, either hyperthyroidism or ophthalmopathy (not recorded which). Sequenced: peripheral blood or thyroid tissue (not recorded which).

The CDR3 sequence is CASSLGEADGYTF. The bases read TGTGCCAGCAGCTTAGGGGAGGCGGATGGCTACACCTTC. The chain uses TRBV7-9 and TRBJ1-2, with no D gene named confidently. Including the terminal cysteine and phenylalanine, the CDR3 comprises 13 residues. CDR3 DNA is the only sequence kept; it has 39 bases, read in frame from the first base. The junction carries 9 bases between V and J, which are trimmed by 1 base and 6 bases respectively. In the germline V gene (reference sequence), CDR1 corresponds to SEHNR and CDR2 to FQNEAQ.